A selection of T cell receptor beta chains follows, all from one sample in a study of blood T cell repertoires in COVID-19. Method: immunoSEQ multiplex PCR; TCRdb's copy keeps in-frame clones and lacks some. Of some 350,000 clones listed, 90% are singletons. The sequencing input was peripheral blood. Receptors were obtained from a man between 18 and 29 years old with active or convalescent COVID-19. Both conserved end residues are part of each CDR3. The order of the fields is clone size, D gene, V gene, J gene, CDR3 DNA, CDR3 protein. D genes are given only for firm matches. Not every row has a clone size; where given, it reads once, few, many or a size class.

>many|TRBD1|TRBV10-3|TRBJ1-2
TGTGCCATCACGAGTTTGGGCAGGGGGCAAAATGGCTACACCTTC
CAITSLGRGQNGYTF
>.|TRBD2|TRBV5-1|TRBJ2-1
TGCGCCAGCAGAACCCGCCTAGCGGGCGCACCCAATGAGCAGTTCTTC
CASRTRLAGAPNEQFF
>.|TRBD1|TRBV27|TRBJ2-7
TGTGCCAGCAGCAAGGACAGGTCGTCCTACGAGCAGTACTTC
CASSKDRSSYEQYF
>.|TRBD1|TRBV5-1|TRBJ1-2
TGCGCCAGCAGCTCGACAGGGGATTCCTATGGCTACACCTTC
CASSSTGDSYGYTF
>.|.|TRBV15|TRBJ2-1
TGTGCCACCAGGGGGCCCCAGACCAATGAGCAGTTCTTC
CATRGPQTNEQFF
>.|.|TRBV19|TRBJ2-7
TGTGCCAGTAGTATCGTCAGCGACGGCTACGAGCAGTACTTC
CASSIVSDGYEQYF
>.|TRBD2|TRBV18|TRBJ2-4
TGTGCCAGCTCACCGGAGACGGGGGGGATATCCAAAAACATTCAGTACTTC
CASSPETGGISKNIQYF
>.|.|TRBV18|TRBJ1-5
TGTGCCAGCTCACCACAAAAGGGGGGGTCGCAGCCCCAGCATTTT
CASSPQKGGSQPQHF
>.|.|TRBV27|TRBJ2-1
TGTGCCAGCAGTTTAGTATCTAGCCCCAACTACAATGAGCAGTTCTTC
CASSLVSSPNYNEQFF
>.|TRBD1|TRBV5-4|TRBJ2-1
TGTGCCAGCAGGAAGACAGGGGGCTCCTACAATGAGCAGTTCTTC
CASRKTGGSYNEQFF
>.|.|TRBV2|TRBJ2-1
TGTGCCAGCTACTTCAAGGGGACAACCTACAATGAGCAGTTCTTC
CASYFKGTTYNEQFF
>.|.|TRBV7-2|TRBJ2-5
TGTGCCAGCAGCTTAGACCTGCCCAGGTCCGAGACCCAGTACTTC
CASSLDLPRSETQYF
>few|.|TRBV30|TRBJ1-1
TGTGCCTGGTGGACGGGAGTTGAAGCTTTCTTT
CAWWTGVEAFF
>.|.|TRBV30|TRBJ1-2
TGTGCCTGGAAGGGGGTGGACTATGGCTACACCTTC
CAWKGVDYGYTF
>once|.|TRBV7-3|TRBJ2-2
TGTGCCAGCAGCCACCTCGGGCGGGTGGGGGAGCTGTTTTTT
CASSHLGRVGELFF
>.|TRBD2|TRBV5-4|TRBJ2-7
TGTGCCAGCAGCTCTCGGTCGGGGACTAGCGGGACCGATCTGTACTTC
CASSSRSGTSGTDLYF
>.|TRBD1|TRBV7-2|TRBJ2-1
TGTGCCAGCAGGCAAGACGGACAGGGACAGATTTGGGAGCAGTTCTTC
CASRQDGQGQIWEQFF
>few|.|TRBV28|TRBJ1-5
TGTGCCAGCAGGTATAGCAATCAGCCCCAGCATTTT
CASRYSNQPQHF
>once|TRBD2|TRBV7-8|TRBJ2-7
TGTGCCAGCAGCTCACAAGGCATCAATCCCGAGAAGCGGGAGGGGTGGGGTTACGAGCAGTACTTC
CASSSQGINPEKREGWGYEQYF
>.|.|TRBV5-1|TRBJ2-1
TGCGCCAGCAGCTTACCAGGCTCCTACAATGAGCAGTTCTTC
CASSLPGSYNEQFF
>.|.|TRBV6-4|TRBJ1-1
TGTGCCAGCAATCTCGGCCCGGGGGGCGCGCGCGTAGTGACTGAAGCTTTCTTT
CASNLGPGGARVVTEAFF
>.|.|TRBV5-1|TRBJ1-2
TGCGCCAGCAGCTTGTCTGCCAGTAACTATGGCTACACCTTC
CASSLSASNYGYTF
>.|TRBD1|TRBV7-9|TRBJ2-3
TGTGCCAGCAGCTTAGCTCCCAACAGGGGGCTTATTCCAGATACGCAGTATTTT
CASSLAPNRGLIPDTQYF
>.|TRBD2|TRBV19|TRBJ2-1
TGTGCCAGTAGTATAGACCCAGCGGGAGGGGGAGATGAGCAGTTCTTC
CASSIDPAGGGDEQFF
>.|TRBD1|TRBV2|TRBJ1-1
TGTGCCAGCAGCAACACTGGGACAGGTACAAATGAAGCTTTCTTT
CASSNTGTGTNEAFF
>few|TRBD1|TRBV7-2|TRBJ1-1
TGTGCCAGCAGCGGACGACAGGGGGCATGGGCGAACACTGAAGCTTTCTTT
CASSGRQGAWANTEAFF
>.|.|TRBV5-1|TRBJ1-5
TGCGCCAGCAGCTTGGGCGGCAATAGCAATCAGCCCCAGCATTTT
CASSLGGNSNQPQHF
>.|.|TRBV9|TRBJ1-1
TGTGCCAGCAGCGTTGATAGAGGGACTGAAGCTTTCTTT
CASSVDRGTEAFF
>once|.|TRBV9|TRBJ1-1
TGTGCCAGCAGCGTAGGGGTACAGTACGAAGCTTTCTTT
CASSVGVQYEAFF
>.|.|TRBV27|TRBJ1-5
TGTGCCAGCAGCCAGACCCAGGGGTTTGATCAGCCCCAGCATTTT
CASSQTQGFDQPQHF
>.|.|TRBV27|TRBJ1-5
TGTGCCAGCAGTTTAAGGCAGGCTGGTCAGCCCCAGCATTTT
CASSLRQAGQPQHF
>.|TRBD2|TRBV5-6|TRBJ2-7
TGTGCCAGCAGCTCGGGGGGTAACTACGAGCAGTACTTC
CASSSGGNYEQYF
>.|.|TRBV6-6|TRBJ1-2
TGTGCCAGCAGTTCCCTCCAAGGGGTTGCTAACTATGGCTACACCTTC
CASSSLQGVANYGYTF
>.|TRBD1|TRBV6-2/TRBV6-3|TRBJ2-1
TGTGCCAGCAGTTACTCGGTCAGGGGGCCCAATGAGCAGTTCTTC
CASSYSVRGPNEQFF
>.|TRBD1|TRBV5-6|TRBJ2-1
TGTGCCAGCAGCCTCTTCTCGGGACAGACCTACAATGAGCAGTTCTTC
CASSLFSGQTYNEQFF
>.|TRBD2|TRBV15|TRBJ2-7
TGTGCCACCAGCAGAGATAGCGGGGGACGCGAGCAGTACTTC
CATSRDSGGREQYF
>.|.|TRBV7-9|TRBJ1-1
TGTGCCAGCAGCTTATTCGCTGGGCCAAACACTGAAGCTTTCTTT
CASSLFAGPNTEAFF
>.|.|TRBV5-5|TRBJ1-2
TGTGCCAGCAGCTCCTCCGATGTGGTCAGTCTCTATGGCTACACCTTC
CASSSSDVVSLYGYTF
>.|TRBD2|TRBV19|TRBJ2-1
TGTGCCAGTAGGTCCCGACTAGCGGGGGATAGGGTCTACAATGAGCAGTTCTTC
CASRSRLAGDRVYNEQFF
>.|TRBD1|TRBV28|TRBJ1-6
TGTGCCAGCAGTTTGGGACAGGGGATTTCACCCCTCCACTTT
CASSLGQGISPLHF
>.|.|TRBV7-9|TRBJ1-6
TGTGCCAGCAGCTGGACAGAGAGCTCCTATAATTCACCCCTCCACTTT
CASSWTESSYNSPLHF
>.|.|TRBV2|TRBJ1-3
TGTGCCAGCAGTGAAGCGGGGGGGGGCCTCGCTGGAAACACCATATATTTT
CASSEAGGGLAGNTIYF
>.|TRBD2|TRBV9|TRBJ2-5
TGTGCCAGCAGCGAAGCGGGGGGGCCGGAGACCCAGTACTTC
CASSEAGGPETQYF
>once|TRBD1|TRBV11-2|TRBJ2-5
TGTGCCAGCAGCCGAACCGGGACAGTCCAAGAGACCCAGTACTTC
CASSRTGTVQETQYF
>.|.|TRBV29-1|TRBJ1-2
TGCAGCGCCGAAGAGGGAGGCTATGGCTACACCTTC
CSAEEGGYGYTF
>.|TRBD1|TRBV4-1|TRBJ1-2
TGCGCCAGCAGCCAAAATACAGGGGAGAGGCTCGATGGCTACACCTTC
CASSQNTGERLDGYTF
>once|.|TRBV29-1|TRBJ2-1
TGCAGCGTATGGGTGAGTAGGGACATGAGCTCCTACAATGAGCAGTTCTTC
CSVWVSRDMSSYNEQFF
>few|.|TRBV6-6|TRBJ1-4
TGTGCCAGCAGTCCGGGGAATATTTTTGGAACTAATGAAAAACTGTTTTTT
CASSPGNIFGTNEKLFF
>.|.|TRBV6-2/TRBV6-3|TRBJ1-5
TGTGCCAGCAGTTACTTGGCCCGCAATCAGCCCCAGCATTTT
CASSYLARNQPQHF
>.|TRBD1|TRBV10-3|TRBJ2-7
TGTGCCATCAGTGAGCCGACAGGGAGCCACTACGAGCAGTACTTC
CAISEPTGSHYEQYF
>few|TRBD2|TRBV11-2|TRBJ2-7
TGTGCCAGCAGCACGGGGGGAGGGAAGACCTACGAGCAGTACTTC
CASSTGGGKTYEQYF
>once|TRBD1|TRBV27|TRBJ2-1
TGTGCCAGCAGCAAGACAGGGAATGAGCAGTTCTTC
CASSKTGNEQFF
>few|.|TRBV28|TRBJ1-5
TGTGCCAGCAGTTTCCGGACACGAATCCCTAGCAATCAGCCCCAGCATTTT
CASSFRTRIPSNQPQHF
>once|.|TRBV3-1/TRBV3-2|TRBJ2-2
TGTGCCAGCAGCCAACCTTTATCCGAGATGGACACCGGGGAGCTGTTTTTT
CASSQPLSEMDTGELFF
>.|TRBD2|TRBV5-4|TRBJ2-1
TGTGCCAGCAGCTTCGGACTAGCGGGAGGGGAAAACAATGAGCAGTTCTTC
CASSFGLAGGENNEQFF
>few|.|TRBV29-1|TRBJ2-6
TGCAGCGTTGTAGCCAGGGCTGGGGCCAACGTCCTGACTTTC
CSVVARAGANVLTF
>few|.|TRBV5-6|TRBJ1-1
TGTGCCAGCAGCCCTGATCTGGGGGGGTCTACTGAAGCTTTCTTT
CASSPDLGGSTEAFF